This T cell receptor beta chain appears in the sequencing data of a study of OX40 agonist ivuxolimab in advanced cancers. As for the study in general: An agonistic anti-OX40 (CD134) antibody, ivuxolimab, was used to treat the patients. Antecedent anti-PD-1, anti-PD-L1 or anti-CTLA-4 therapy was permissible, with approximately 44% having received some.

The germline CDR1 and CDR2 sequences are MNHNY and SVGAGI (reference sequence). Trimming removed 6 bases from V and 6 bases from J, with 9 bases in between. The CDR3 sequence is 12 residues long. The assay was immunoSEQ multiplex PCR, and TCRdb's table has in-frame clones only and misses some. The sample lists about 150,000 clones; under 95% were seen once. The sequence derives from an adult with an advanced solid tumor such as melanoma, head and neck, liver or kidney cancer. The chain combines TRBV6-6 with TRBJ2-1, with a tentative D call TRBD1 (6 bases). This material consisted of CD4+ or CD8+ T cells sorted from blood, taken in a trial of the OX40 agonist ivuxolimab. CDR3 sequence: CASSLDSNEQFF. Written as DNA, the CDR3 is TGTGCCAGCAGCTTGGACAGCAATGAGCAGTTCTTC.